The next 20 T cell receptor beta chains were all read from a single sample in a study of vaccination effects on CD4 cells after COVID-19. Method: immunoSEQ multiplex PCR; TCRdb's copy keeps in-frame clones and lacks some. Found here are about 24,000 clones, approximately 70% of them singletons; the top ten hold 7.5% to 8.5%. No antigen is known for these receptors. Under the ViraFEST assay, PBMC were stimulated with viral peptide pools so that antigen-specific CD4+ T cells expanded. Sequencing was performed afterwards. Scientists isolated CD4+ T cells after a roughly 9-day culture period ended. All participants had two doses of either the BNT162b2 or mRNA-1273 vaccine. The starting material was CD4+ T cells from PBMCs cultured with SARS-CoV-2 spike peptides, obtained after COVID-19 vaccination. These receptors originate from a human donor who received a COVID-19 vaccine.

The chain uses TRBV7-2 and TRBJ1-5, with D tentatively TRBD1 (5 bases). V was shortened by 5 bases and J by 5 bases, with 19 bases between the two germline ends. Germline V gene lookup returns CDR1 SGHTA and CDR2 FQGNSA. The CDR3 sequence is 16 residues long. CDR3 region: CASSRTGTWEDQPQHF. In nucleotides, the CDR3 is TGTGCCAGCAGCAGAACCGGGACCTGGGAGGATCAGCCCCAGCATTTT.

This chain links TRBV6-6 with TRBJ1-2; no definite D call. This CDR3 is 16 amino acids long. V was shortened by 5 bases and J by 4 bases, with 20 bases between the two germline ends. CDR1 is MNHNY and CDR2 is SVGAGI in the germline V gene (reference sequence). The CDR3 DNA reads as TGTGCCAGCAGTCCCCCGGCTGGGTTCGTGGCCTATGGCTACACCTTC. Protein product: CASSPPAGFVAYGYTF.

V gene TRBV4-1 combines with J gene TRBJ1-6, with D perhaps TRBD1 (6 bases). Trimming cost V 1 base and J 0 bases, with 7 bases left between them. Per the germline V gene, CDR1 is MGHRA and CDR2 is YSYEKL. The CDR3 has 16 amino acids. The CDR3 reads CASSQARGSYNSPLHF. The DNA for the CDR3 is TGCGCCAGCAGCCAAGCCAGGGGCTCCTATAATTCACCCCTCCACTTT.

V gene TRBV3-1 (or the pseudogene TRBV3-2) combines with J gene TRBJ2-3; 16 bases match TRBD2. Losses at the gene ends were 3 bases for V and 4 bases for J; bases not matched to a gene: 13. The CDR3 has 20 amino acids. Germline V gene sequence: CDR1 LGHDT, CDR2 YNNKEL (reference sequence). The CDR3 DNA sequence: TGTGCCAGCAGCCACGGGACTAGCGGGGGGGCGCAACGGGTTTCAGATACGCAGTATTTT. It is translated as CASSHGTSGGAQRVSDTQYF.

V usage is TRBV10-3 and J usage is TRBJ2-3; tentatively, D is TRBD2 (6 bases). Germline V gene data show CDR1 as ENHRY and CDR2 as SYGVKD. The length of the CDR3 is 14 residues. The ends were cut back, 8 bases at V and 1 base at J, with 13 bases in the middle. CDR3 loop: CAIGQGGGTDTQYF. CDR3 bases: TGTGCCATCGGGCAGGGCGGGGGCACAGATACGCAGTATTTT.

The CDR3 sequence: CASSLSGGANSGANVLTF. Here the CDR3 DNA reads TGCGCCAGCAGCTTGTCGGGGGGGGCCAACTCTGGGGCCAACGTCCTGACTTTC. This chain connects TRBV5-1 to TRBJ2-6; 8 nucleotides line up with TRBD2. V was clipped by 1 base and J by 0 bases; unmatched bases: 6. The length of the CDR3 is 18 residues. Germline-derived CDR1 and CDR2 are SGHRS and YFSETQ.

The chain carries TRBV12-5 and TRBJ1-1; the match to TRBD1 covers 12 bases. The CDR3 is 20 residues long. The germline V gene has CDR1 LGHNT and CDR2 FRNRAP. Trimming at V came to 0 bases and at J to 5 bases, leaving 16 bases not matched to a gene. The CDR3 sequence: CASGLVYRAGQGALGTEAFF. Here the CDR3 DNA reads TGTGCTAGTGGTTTGGTATATAGGGCGGGACAGGGGGCCCTGGGGACTGAAGCTTTCTTT.

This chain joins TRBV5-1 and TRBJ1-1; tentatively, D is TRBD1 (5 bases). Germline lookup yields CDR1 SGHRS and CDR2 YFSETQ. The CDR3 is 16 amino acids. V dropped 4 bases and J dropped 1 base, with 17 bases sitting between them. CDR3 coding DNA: TGCGCCAGCAGCCCCTCGGGGCCCCGAGGGAACACTGAAGCTTTCTTT. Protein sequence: CASSPSGPRGNTEAFF.

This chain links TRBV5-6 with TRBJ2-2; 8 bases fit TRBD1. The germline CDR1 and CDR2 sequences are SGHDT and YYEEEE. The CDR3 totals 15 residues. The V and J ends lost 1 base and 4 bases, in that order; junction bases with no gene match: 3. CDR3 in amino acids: CASSLNGQGTGELFF. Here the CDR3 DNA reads TGTGCCAGCAGCTTGAACGGACAGGGCACCGGGGAGCTGTTTTTT.

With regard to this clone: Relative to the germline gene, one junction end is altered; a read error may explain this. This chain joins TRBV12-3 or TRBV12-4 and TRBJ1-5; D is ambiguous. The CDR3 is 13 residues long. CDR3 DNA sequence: TGTGCCAGCAGATTAGAGGAGGCTCAGCCCCAGCATTTT. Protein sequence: CASRLEEAQPQHF.

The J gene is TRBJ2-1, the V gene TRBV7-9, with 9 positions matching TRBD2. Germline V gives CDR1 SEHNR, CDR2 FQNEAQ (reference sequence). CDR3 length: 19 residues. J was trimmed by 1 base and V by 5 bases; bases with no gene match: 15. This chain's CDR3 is CASSPRALAGRGSYNEQFF. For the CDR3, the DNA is TGTGCCAGCAGCCCTAGGGCTCTAGCGGGAAGGGGGTCCTACAATGAGCAGTTCTTC. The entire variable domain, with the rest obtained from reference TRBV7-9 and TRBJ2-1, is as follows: DTGVSQNPRHKITKRGQNVTFRCDPISEHNRLYWYRQTLGQGPEFLTYFQNEAQLEKSRLLSDRFSAERPKGSFSTLEIQRTEQGDSAMYLCASSPRALAGRGSYNEQFFGPGTRLTVL.

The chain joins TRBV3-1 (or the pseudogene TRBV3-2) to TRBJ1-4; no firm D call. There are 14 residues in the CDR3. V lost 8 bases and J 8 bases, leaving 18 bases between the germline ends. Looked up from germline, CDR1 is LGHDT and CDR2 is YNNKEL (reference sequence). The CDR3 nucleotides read TGTGCCAGCTCTGTGGCCGGGGTAAGAGAAAAACTGTTTTTT. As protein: CASSVAGVREKLFF.

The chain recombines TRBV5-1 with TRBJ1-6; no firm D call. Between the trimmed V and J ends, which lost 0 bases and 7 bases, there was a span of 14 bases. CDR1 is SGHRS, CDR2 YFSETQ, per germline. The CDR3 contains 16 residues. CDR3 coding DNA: TGCGCCAGCAGCTTGGGAGGGTCCCTAGGCAATTCACCCCTCCACTTT. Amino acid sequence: CASSLGGSLGNSPLHF. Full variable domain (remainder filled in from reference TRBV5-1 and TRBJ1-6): KAGVTQTPRYLIKTRGQQVTLSCSPISGHRSVSWYQQTPGQGLQFLFEYFSETQRNKGNFPGRFSGRQFSNSRSEMNVSTLELGDSALYLCASSLGGSLGNSPLHFGNGTRLTVT.

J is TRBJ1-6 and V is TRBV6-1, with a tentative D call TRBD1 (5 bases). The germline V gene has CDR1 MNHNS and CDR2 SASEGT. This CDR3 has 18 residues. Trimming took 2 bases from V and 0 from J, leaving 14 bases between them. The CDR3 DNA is TGTGCCAGCAGTGAACAAGACAGACTAAGCTCCTATAATTCACCCCTCCACTTT. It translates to CASSEQDRLSSYNSPLHF.

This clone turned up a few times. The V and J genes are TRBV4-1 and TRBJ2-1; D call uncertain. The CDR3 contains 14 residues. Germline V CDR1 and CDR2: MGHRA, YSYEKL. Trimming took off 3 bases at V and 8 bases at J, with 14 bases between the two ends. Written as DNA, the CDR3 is TGCGCCAGCAGCCACTATTCGTCTCAATATGAGCAGTTCTTC. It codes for CASSHYSSQYEQFF.

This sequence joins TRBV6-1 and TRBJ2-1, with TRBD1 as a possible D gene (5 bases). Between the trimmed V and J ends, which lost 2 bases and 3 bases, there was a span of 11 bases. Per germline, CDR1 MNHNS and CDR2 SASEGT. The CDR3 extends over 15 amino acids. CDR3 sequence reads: CASSEMGLDYNEQFF. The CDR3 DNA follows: TGTGCCAGCAGTGAAATGGGGCTAGACTACAATGAGCAGTTCTTC.

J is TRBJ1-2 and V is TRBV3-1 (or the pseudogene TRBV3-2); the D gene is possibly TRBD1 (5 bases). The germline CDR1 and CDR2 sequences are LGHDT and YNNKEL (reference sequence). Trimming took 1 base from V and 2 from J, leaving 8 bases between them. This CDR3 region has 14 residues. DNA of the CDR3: TGTGCCAGCAGCCAAGCGGAGGGGAACTATGGCTACACCTTC. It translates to CASSQAEGNYGYTF.

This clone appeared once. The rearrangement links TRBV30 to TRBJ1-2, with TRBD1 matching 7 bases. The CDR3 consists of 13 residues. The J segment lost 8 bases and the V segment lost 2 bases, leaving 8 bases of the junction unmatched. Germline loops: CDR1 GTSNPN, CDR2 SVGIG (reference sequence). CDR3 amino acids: CAWSRDRPKGYTF. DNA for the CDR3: TGTGCCTGGAGTCGGGACAGACCGAAGGGCTACACCTTC.

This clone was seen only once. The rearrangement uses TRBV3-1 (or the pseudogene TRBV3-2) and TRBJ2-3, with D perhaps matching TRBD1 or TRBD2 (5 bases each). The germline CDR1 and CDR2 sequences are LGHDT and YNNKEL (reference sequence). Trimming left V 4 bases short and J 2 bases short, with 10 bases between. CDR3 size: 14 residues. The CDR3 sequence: CASSPGTLTDTQYF. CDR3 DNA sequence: TGTGCCAGCAGCCCTGGGACCCTCACAGATACGCAGTATTTT.

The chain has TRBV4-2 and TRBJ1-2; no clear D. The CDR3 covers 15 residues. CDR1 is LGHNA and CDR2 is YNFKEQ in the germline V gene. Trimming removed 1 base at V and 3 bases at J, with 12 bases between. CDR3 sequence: CASSQGWQVDYGYTF. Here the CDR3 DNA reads TGTGCCAGCAGCCAAGGGTGGCAGGTGGACTATGGCTACACCTTC.